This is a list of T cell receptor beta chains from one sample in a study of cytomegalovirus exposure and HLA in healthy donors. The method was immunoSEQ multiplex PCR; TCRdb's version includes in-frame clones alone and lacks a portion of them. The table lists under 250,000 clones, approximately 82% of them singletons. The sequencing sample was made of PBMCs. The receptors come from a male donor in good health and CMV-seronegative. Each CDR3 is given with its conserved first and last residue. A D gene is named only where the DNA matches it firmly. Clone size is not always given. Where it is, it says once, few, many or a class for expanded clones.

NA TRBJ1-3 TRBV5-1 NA CASSRNTGRSGNTIYF TGCGCCAGCAGCAGGAATACAGGGCGCTCTGGAAACACCATATATTTT
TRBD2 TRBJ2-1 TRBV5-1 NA CASSLLSSGRAKIYNEQFF TGCGCCAGCAGCTTACTTTCTAGCGGGAGGGCCAAGATCTACAATGAGCAGTTCTTC
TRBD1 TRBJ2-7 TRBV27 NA CASSIIGQGWYEQYF TGTGCCAGCAGTATAATTGGACAGGGGTGGTACGAGCAGTACTTC
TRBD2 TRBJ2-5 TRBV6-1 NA CASSGGLAGGETQYF TGTGCCAGCAGTGGAGGACTAGCGGGAGGAGAGACCCAGTACTTC
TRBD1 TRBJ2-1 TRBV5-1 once CASRKETGDEQFF TGCGCCAGCAGGAAAGAAACAGGGGACGAGCAGTTCTTC
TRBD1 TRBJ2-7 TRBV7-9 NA CSSSPKDRDEQYF TGTTCCAGCAGCCCCAAGGACAGGGACGAGCAGTACTTC
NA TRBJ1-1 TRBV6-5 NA CASRSPSGTEAFF TGTGCCAGCAGGTCGCCATCCGGCACTGAAGCTTTCTTT
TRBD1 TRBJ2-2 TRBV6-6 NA CASRDTGDTGELFF TGTGCCAGCAGGGATACAGGGGACACCGGGGAGCTGTTTTTT
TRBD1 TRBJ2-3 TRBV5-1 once CASSLARTGLDTQYF TGCGCCAGCAGCTTGGCGCGGACAGGGCTGGATACGCAGTATTTT
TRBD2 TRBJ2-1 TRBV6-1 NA CASSDSSGNYNEQFF TGTGCCAGCAGCGACTCTAGCGGGAACTACAATGAGCAGTTCTTC
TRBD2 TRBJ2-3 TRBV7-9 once CSSRLLAANFPDTQYF TGTTCCAGCAGATTACTAGCGGCTAACTTCCCAGATACGCAGTATTTT
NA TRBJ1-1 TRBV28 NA CASSLPQGWTEAFF TGTGCCAGCAGTTTACCCCAGGGTTGGACTGAAGCTTTCTTT
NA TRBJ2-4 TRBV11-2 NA CASRRGAGQNIQYF TGTGCCAGCCGACGGGGGGCAGGCCAAAACATTCAGTACTTC
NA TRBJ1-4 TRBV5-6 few CASSGANEKLFF TGTGCCAGCAGCGGGGCGAATGAAAAACTGTTTTTT
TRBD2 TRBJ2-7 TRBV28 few CASSFSSGNHEQYF TGTGCCAGCAGTTTCTCTAGCGGGAACCACGAGCAGTACTTC
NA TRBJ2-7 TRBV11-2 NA CASSLEQGYEQYF TGTGCCAGCAGTTTGGAACAGGGCTACGAGCAGTACTTC
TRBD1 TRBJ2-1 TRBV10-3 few CATAGTGVDEQFF TGTGCCACCGCCGGGACAGGGGTTGATGAGCAGTTCTTC
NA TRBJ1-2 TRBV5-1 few CASSGLGANGYTF TGCGCCAGCAGCGGACTGGGGGCCAATGGCTACACCTTC
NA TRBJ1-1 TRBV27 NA CASSLLGQGWTEAFF TGTGCCAGCAGTTTATTAGGCCAGGGTTGGACTGAAGCTTTCTTT
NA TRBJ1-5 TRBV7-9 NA CSSSLEGRPNSNQPQHF TGTTCCAGCAGCTTAGAGGGGCGACCTAATAGCAATCAGCCCCAGCATTTT
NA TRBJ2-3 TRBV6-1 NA CASSELAVNTDTQYF TGTGCCAGCAGTGAACTGGCGGTCAACACAGATACGCAGTATTTT
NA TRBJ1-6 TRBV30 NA CAWTEWGGYNSPLHF TGTGCCTGGACGGAGTGGGGCGGTTATAATTCACCCCTCCACTTT
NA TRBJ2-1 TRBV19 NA CASSMGAYNEQFF TGTGCCAGTAGTATGGGAGCTTACAATGAGCAGTTCTTC
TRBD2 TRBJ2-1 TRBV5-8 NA CASSLATLAGGGEQFF TGTGCCAGCAGCTTGGCTACTCTAGCGGGAGGCGGTGAGCAGTTCTTC
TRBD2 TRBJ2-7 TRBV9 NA CASSVGRGAYEQYF TGTGCCAGCAGCGTAGGTCGGGGGGCCTACGAGCAGTACTTC
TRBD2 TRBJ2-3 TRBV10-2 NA CASSELAGGHLNVYF TGCGCCAGCAGTGAACTCGCGGGAGGGCACCTAAACGTGTATTTT
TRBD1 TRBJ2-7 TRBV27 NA CASSLSFRGFDEQYF TGTGCCAGCAGTTTATCGTTCAGGGGGTTTGACGAGCAGTACTTC
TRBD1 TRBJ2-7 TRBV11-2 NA CASSSSTGGYEQYF TGTGCCAGCAGCTCCTCGACAGGGGGCTACGAGCAGTACTTC
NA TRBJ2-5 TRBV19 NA CASTSERGGQETQYF TGTGCCAGTACCTCCGAGAGGGGGGGCCAAGAGACCCAGTACTTC
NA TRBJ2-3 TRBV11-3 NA CASSSFTDTQYF TGTGCCAGCAGTTCCTTCACAGATACGCAGTATTTT
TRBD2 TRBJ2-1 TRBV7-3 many CASSLGAGGFYNEQFF TGTGCCAGCAGCTTAGGAGCGGGAGGGTTCTACAATGAGCAGTTCTTC
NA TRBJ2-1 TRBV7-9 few CASSFISSRGEQFF TGTGCCAGCAGCTTTATCTCCTCTCGCGGTGAGCAGTTCTTC
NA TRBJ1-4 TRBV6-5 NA CASTRVGASEKLFF TGTGCCAGCACCCGGGTCGGTGCCAGTGAAAAACTGTTTTTT
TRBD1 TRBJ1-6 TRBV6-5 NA CASSYGQGRYNSPLHF TGTGCCAGCAGTTACGGACAGGGGAGATATAATTCACCCCTCCACTTT
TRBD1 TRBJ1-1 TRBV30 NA CAWSVLGGADTEAFF TGTGCCTGGAGTGTATTAGGGGGCGCGGACACTGAAGCTTTCTTT
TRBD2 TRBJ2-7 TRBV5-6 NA CASSRSGSSYEQYF TGTGCCAGCAGCCGTAGCGGGAGCTCCTACGAGCAGTACTTC
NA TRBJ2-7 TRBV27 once CASSLSRDSSLYEQYF TGTGCCAGCAGTTTATCACGGGACTCTTCTCTTTACGAGCAGTACTTC
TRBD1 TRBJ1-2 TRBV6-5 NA CASRRTGHGYTF TGTGCCAGCAGGAGGACAGGGCATGGCTACACCTTC
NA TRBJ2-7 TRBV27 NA CASSLLGQGDEQYF TGTGCCAGCAGTTTATTAGGGCAGGGTGACGAGCAGTACTTC
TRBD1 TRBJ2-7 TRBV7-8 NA CASSLLLGRDSPFF TGTGCCAGCAGCTTGCTATTGGGCCGGGACAGTCCTTTCTTC
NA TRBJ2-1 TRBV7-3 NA CASSRDNSYNEQFF TGTGCCAGCAGCCGGGACAACTCCTACAATGAGCAGTTCTTC
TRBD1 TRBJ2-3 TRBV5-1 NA CASSLADRVTTDTQYF TGCGCCAGCAGCTTGGCGGACAGGGTAACCACAGATACGCAGTATTTT
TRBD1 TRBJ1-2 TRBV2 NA CASTLTRTGGYGYTF TGTGCCAGCACGCTAACAAGGACAGGAGGCTATGGCTACACCTTC
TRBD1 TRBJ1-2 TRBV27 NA CASSTGVGGYTF TGTGCCAGCAGCACAGGGGTGGGCGGCTACACCTTC
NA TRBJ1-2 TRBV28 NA CASSLRSYYGYTF TGTGCCAGCAGCCTCAGGTCCTACTATGGCTACACCTTC
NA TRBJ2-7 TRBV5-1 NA CASQPQGRPYEQYF TGCGCCAGCCAACCACAGGGACGACCCTACGAGCAGTACTTC
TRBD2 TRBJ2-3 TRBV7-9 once CASSFSLAFTDTQYF TGTGCCAGCAGCTTTTCACTAGCGTTCACAGATACGCAGTATTTT
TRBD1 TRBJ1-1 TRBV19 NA CASSILDRGKNTEAFF TGTGCCAGTAGTATCCTCGACAGGGGGAAGAACACTGAAGCTTTCTTT
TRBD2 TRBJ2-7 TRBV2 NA CASSVGGLAGGPGEQYF TGTGCCAGCAGTGTAGGTGGACTAGCGGGAGGGCCTGGCGAGCAGTACTTC
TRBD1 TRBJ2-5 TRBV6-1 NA CASSDVMGQQYF TGTGCCAGCAGTGATGTCATGGGACAGCAGTACTTC
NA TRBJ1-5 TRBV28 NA CASTLRSQPQHF TGTGCCAGCACGCTCAGATCTCAGCCCCAGCATTTT
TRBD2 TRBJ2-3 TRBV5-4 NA CASLAGGFTDTQYF TGTGCCAGCCTAGCGGGAGGATTCACAGATACGCAGTATTTT